The 30 T cell receptor beta chains below were found in one sample sequenced in a study of CD8 T cells in Susac syndrome. The RNA, roughly 0.5 to 1 ug, was put through reverse transcription using random hexamers. TCRdb called the immunoSEQ multiplex PCR reads again in MiXCR, with one record for every CDR3 protein. Counted here are around 140,000 distinct CDR3 sequences, roughly 95% occurring once; the ten biggest clones make up 0.095% to 0.14%. Sequencing was carried out using CD4+ T cells from PBMCs. The receptor source for this set is a human donor with multiple sclerosis.

This sequence joins TRBV15 and TRBJ2-5; tentative D call: TRBD2 (6 bases). CDR3 length equals 14 residues. Looked up from germline, CDR1 is LNHNV and CDR2 is YYDKDF (reference sequence). V gave up 1 base and J gave up 5 bases, with 11 bases separating them. Written as DNA, the CDR3 is TGTGCCACCAGCAGAGGGGCCGCGGGGGAGACCCAGTACTTC. Amino acid sequence: CATSRGAAGETQYF.

The chain joins TRBV20-1 to TRBJ1-6; D unclear. CDR3 length equals 15 residues. Germline CDR1 is DFQATT and CDR2 is SNEGSKA (reference sequence). V was cut by 3 bases and J by 0 bases, with 9 bases left in between. The CDR3 is CSARREGSYNSPLHF. CDR3 nucleotides: TGCAGTGCTAGGAGGGAGGGCTCCTATAATTCACCCCTCCACTTT.

V usage is TRBV7-6 and J usage is TRBJ1-2; TRBD1 agrees at 11 bases. The CDR3 consists of 14 residues. Germline lookup yields CDR1 SGHVS and CDR2 FNYEAQ. V lost 5 bases, J lost 8 bases, and 7 bases stayed unmatched. For the CDR3, the DNA is TGTGCCAGCAGCCTAGGGACAGGGGGTCAGGGCTACACCTTC. Amino acids: CASSLGTGGQGYTF.

This rearrangement joins TRBV5-4 to TRBJ1-2; tentative D call: TRBD1 (6 bases). Germline V CDR1 and CDR2: SGHNT, YYREEE (reference sequence). This CDR3 has 13 amino acids. V was pared by 5 bases and J by 4 bases, with 12 bases between. CDR3 loop: CASSSLRGYGYTF. Here the CDR3 DNA reads TGTGCCAGCAGTTCCCTCAGGGGCTATGGCTACACCTTC.

The chain joins TRBV28 to TRBJ1-5; D is unclear. The germline V gene encodes CDR1 MDHEN and CDR2 SYDVKM. This CDR3 comprises 14 residues. V dropped 1 base and J dropped 4 bases, with 8 bases sitting between them. The CDR3 sequence is CASSLSGLNQPQHF. In nucleotides, the CDR3 is TGTGCCAGCAGTTTATCGGGCCTAAATCAGCCCCAGCATTTT.

The rearrangement links TRBV29-1 to TRBJ2-3, with TRBD2 identical over 10 bases. CDR3 length equals 12 residues. Germline V gene sequence: CDR1 SQVTM, CDR2 ANQGSEA. The CDR3 loop reads CTVGLAADTQYF. The DNA for the CDR3 is TGCACCGTAGGACTAGCGGCAGATACGCAGTATTTT.

The chain uses TRBV28 and TRBJ1-6; unclear D gene. The CDR3 sequence is 15 residues long. Germline lookup yields CDR1 MDHEN and CDR2 SYDVKM. V was cut by 9 bases and J by 5 bases, with 17 bases left in between. The CDR3 loop reads CASRPRRSDNSPLHF. The CDR3, as DNA: TGTGCCAGTCGACCCCGCAGGAGCGATAATTCACCCCTCCACTTT.

CDR3 nucleotides: TGTGCCTGGAGTGTTGACAGTAATTCACCCCTCCACTTT. Amino acids: CAWSVDSNSPLHF. The chain is built from TRBV30 and TRBJ1-6, with D tentatively TRBD1 (5 bases). Looked up from germline, CDR1 is GTSNPN and CDR2 is SVGIG (reference sequence). V was pared by 0 bases and J by 6 bases, with 6 bases between. The CDR3 runs 13 residues.

The chain carries TRBV6-5 and TRBJ2-7; 8 nucleotides align to TRBD1. Germline CDR1 reads MNHEY; CDR2 reads SVGAGI. The CDR3 length is 13 residues. Trimming removed 6 bases from V and 2 bases from J; junction bases left unmatched: 3. The CDR3 DNA reads as TGTGCCAGCAGACAGGGGGGTCCCTACGAGCAGTACTTC. It codes for CASRQGGPYEQYF.

The chain couples TRBV12-3 or TRBV12-4 to TRBJ2-2; 8 nucleotides agree with TRBD1. Germline trimming cut 1 base from V and 5 bases from J; bases unmatched to any gene: 3. The CDR3 sequence is 15 residues long. Here the CDR3 DNA reads TGTGCCAGCAGTTTAGGCGACAGGGGTACCGGGGAGCTGTTTTTT. Its translation is CASSLGDRGTGELFF.

The J gene is TRBJ1-1, the V gene TRBV29-1; a possible D gene is TRBD1 (5 bases). This CDR3 comprises 13 residues. The germline gives CDR1 SQVTM, CDR2 ANQGSEA. V lost 4 bases to trimming and J lost 5 bases, with 14 bases between them. The CDR3 DNA reads as TGCAGCGTTGGGGGGTCTTTCTGGACTGAAGCTTTCTTT. Amino acid sequence: CSVGGSFWTEAFF.

This clonotype was recorded only once. The V gene is TRBV4-2, the J gene TRBJ2-6, with 8 nucleotides matching TRBD2. CDR1 is LGHNA, CDR2 YNFKEQ, per germline. V lost 1 base, J lost 0 bases, and 5 bases stayed unmatched. The length of the CDR3 is 18 residues. The CDR3 region is CASSQAPAGVSGANVLTF. The CDR3 nucleotides are TGTGCCAGCAGCCAAGCTCCAGCGGGGGTCTCTGGGGCCAACGTCCTGACTTTC.

CDR3 coding DNA: TGCGCCAGCAGTCAATCCTTTGCCTACTCCTACGAGCAGTACTTC. Translated, it gives CASSQSFAYSYEQYF. The gene calls are TRBV23-1 and TRBJ2-7, with D hard to call. TRBV23-1 is placed among ORFs of uncertain function. CDR3 length: 15 amino acids. V was clipped by 0 bases and J by 0 bases, with 9 bases between them.

The chain employs TRBV29-1 and TRBJ2-5, with D possibly TRBD2 on 6 matching bases. CDR1 and CDR2 (germline): SQVTM, ANQGSEA. With 7 bases removed from V and 5 bases from J, the gap between germline ends came to 20 bases. The CDR3 loop spans 14 amino acids. CDR3 region: CSAFDDAGSETQYF. The CDR3 DNA follows: TGCAGCGCCTTTGACGATGCGGGGTCGGAGACCCAGTACTTC.

The chain joins TRBV6-2 or TRBV6-3 to TRBJ2-3; D may be TRBD2 (6 bases). V shed 4 bases and J shed 0 bases, with 11 bases lying between them. CDR1 and CDR2 from the germline V gene are MNHEY and SVGEGT. The CDR3 has 15 residues. The CDR3 DNA sequence: TGTGCCAGCAGTTCCGGGGGAGCTAGCACAGATACGCAGTATTTT. This translates into CASSSGGASTDTQYF.

The rearrangement uses TRBV11-3 and TRBJ2-3, with 10 bases aligning to TRBD2. With V trimmed by 3 bases and J by 6 bases, 9 bases remained unmatched. The germline V gene has CDR1 SGHNT and CDR2 YENEEA. The CDR3 length is 16 residues. The CDR3 region has the DNA TGTGCCAGCAGCTTTCAAGGAGCGGGAGGGCCGGATACGCAGTATTTT. Translated: CASSFQGAGGPDTQYF. The whole variable domain, remainder taken from reference TRBV11-3 and TRBJ2-3, is EAGVVQSPRYKIIEKKQPVAFWCNPISGHNTLYWYLQNLGQGPELLIRYENEEAVDDSQLPKDRFSAERLKGVDSTLKIQPAELGDSAVYLCASSFQGAGGPDTQYFGPGTRLTVL.

The chain is built from TRBV20-1 and TRBJ1-2; D gene ambiguous. The CDR3 sequence is 14 residues long. The V and J ends lost 3 bases and 6 bases respectively, with 17 bases between them. Germline V gene data show CDR1 as DFQATT and CDR2 as SNEGSKA (reference sequence). CDR3 DNA sequence: TGCAGTGCTAGGTCCGGGATGAGGCACGATGGCTACACCTTC. Protein product: CSARSGMRHDGYTF.

V is TRBV12-3 or TRBV12-4 and J is TRBJ1-4; 7 nucleotides align to TRBD1. The CDR3 spans 16 residues. Trimming took 3 bases from V and 0 from J; bases not matched to a gene: 4. In nucleotides, the CDR3 is TGTGCCAGCAGTTTCGAGGGGACAGCAACTAATGAAAAACTGTTTTTT. It codes for CASSFEGTATNEKLFF.

The gene calls are TRBV4-3 and TRBJ2-2; D is perhaps TRBD2 (5 bases). Germline V gene sequence: CDR1 LGHNA, CDR2 YSLEER. The CDR3 consists of 18 residues. The V end was cut by 2 bases, the J end by 2 bases, with 18 bases between. CDR3 loop: CASSQQLPTRYNTGELFF. DNA for the CDR3: TGCGCCAGCAGCCAACAACTCCCAACTAGGTACAACACCGGGGAGCTGTTTTTT.

The chain recombines TRBV19 with TRBJ2-7; D gene unclear. The CDR3 runs to 17 residues. Deletions cut 6 bases from V and 0 bases from J, with 21 bases between. Per germline, CDR1 LNHDA and CDR2 SQIVND (reference sequence). CDR3 amino acids: CASRGCWEILLSYEQYF. CDR3 sequence (DNA): TGTGCCAGTAGGGGGTGCTGGGAAATACTCCTCTCCTACGAGCAGTACTTC.

This chain links TRBV11-2 with TRBJ2-7; 9 bases match TRBD1. The CDR3 has 17 residues. Germline loops: CDR1 SGHAT, CDR2 FQNNGV. V dropped 1 base and J dropped 3; count of bases not matched to a gene: 10. The CDR3 is CASSLGRGTGKVYEQYF. The CDR3 region has the DNA TGTGCCAGCAGCTTAGGTAGGGGGACAGGGAAGGTCTACGAGCAGTACTTC.

V is TRBV27 and J is TRBJ2-6, with no clear D. The CDR3 consists of 15 residues. V was pared by 5 bases and J by 3 bases, with 11 bases between. Per the germline V gene, CDR1 is MNHEY and CDR2 is SMNVEV (reference sequence). The CDR3 DNA follows: TGTGCCAGCAGTATCGACTTATATGGGGCCAACGTCCTGACTTTC. This translates into CASSIDLYGANVLTF.

The rearrangement joins TRBV12-3 or TRBV12-4 to TRBJ2-1; weak D call: TRBD2 (5 bases). V dropped 6 bases and J dropped 0 bases, with 12 bases sitting between them. The CDR3 is 15 amino acids. The CDR3 bases are TGTGCCAGCAGGGAGGTGGGATTCTCCTACAATGAGCAGTTCTTC. It codes for CASREVGFSYNEQFF.

This chain connects TRBV28 to TRBJ1-6; 11 bases are shared with TRBD1. Per the germline V gene, CDR1 is MDHEN and CDR2 is SYDVKM. V dropped 3 bases and J dropped 9; count of bases not matched to a gene: 4. The length of the CDR3 is 15 residues. CDR3 DNA sequence: TGTGCCAGCAGTTTTCGGGACAGGGGGACTTCACCCCTCCACTTT. Its protein is CASSFRDRGTSPLHF.

This sequence joins TRBV27 and TRBJ1-2, with 8 bases fitting TRBD1. This CDR3 has 14 amino acids. The junction had 9 bases not matched to a gene; V was cut back by 6 bases and J by 6 bases. CDR1 MNHEY and CDR2 SMNVEV come from the germline V gene (reference sequence). The CDR3 bases are TGTGCCAGCAGCCCTATCGGACAGGGTAATGGCTACACCTTC. Translating gives CASSPIGQGNGYTF.

The chain combines TRBV29-1 with TRBJ2-7; perhaps TRBD1 as D (6 bases). Trimming stripped 4 bases from V and 2 bases from J, with 6 bases between. Germline CDR1 and CDR2: SQVTM and ANQGSEA. The CDR3 runs 11 residues. This CDR3 is CSVAGAYEQYF. DNA for the CDR3: TGCAGCGTTGCAGGGGCCTACGAGCAGTACTTC.

This chain uses TRBV5-1 with TRBJ2-7; 8 bases fit TRBD1. CDR3 size: 12 residues. Germline loops: CDR1 SGHRS, CDR2 YFSETQ. The V segment lost 5 bases and the J segment 5 bases; nucleotides outside the gene matches: 3. This chain's CDR3 is CASRKTGDEQYF. The DNA for the CDR3 is TGCGCCAGCAGGAAGACAGGGGACGAGCAGTACTTC.

This chain links TRBV5-1 with TRBJ2-2; TRBD1 is a possible D gene (5 bases). The V gene lost 0 bases and the J gene lost 6 bases, with 9 bases spanning the gap. Germline values: CDR1 SGHRS, CDR2 YFSETQ. The CDR3 runs to 14 residues. This chain's CDR3 is CASSLVGQSGELFF. The CDR3 DNA is TGCGCCAGCAGCTTGGTGGGGCAGTCCGGGGAGCTGTTTTTT.

The J gene is TRBJ2-7, the V gene TRBV20-1; perhaps TRBD2 as D (5 bases). The ends were cut back, 4 bases at V and 0 bases at J, with 16 bases in the middle. There are 15 residues in the CDR3. Per the germline V gene, CDR1 is DFQATT and CDR2 is SNEGSKA (reference sequence). This CDR3 reads CSATLRIGSSYEQYF. The CDR3 DNA reads as TGCAGTGCTACACTTCGAATAGGGAGCTCCTACGAGCAGTACTTC.

This rearrangement joins TRBV30 to TRBJ1-2; weak D call: TRBD1 (5 bases). CDR1 GTSNPN and CDR2 SVGIG come from the germline V gene (reference sequence). CDR3 length: 12 amino acids. Trimming stripped 2 bases from V and 8 bases from J, with 12 bases between. Here the CDR3 DNA reads TGTGCCTGGAGTCCCAGGGTGGAAGGCTACACCTTC. The encoded protein is CAWSPRVEGYTF.